Below, 24 T cell receptor beta chains from the same sample are listed, as sequenced in a study of identical twins. TCRdb reprocessed the 5' RACE reads via MiXCR and lists one record per CDR3 protein. The top ten clones hold 4% of a sample with around 250,000 distinct CDR3 sequences, approximately 12% of them seen once. Separately, the same data were catalogued under a study of yellow fever vaccine responses in identical twins.

Sequenced: memory (CD45RO+) T cells sorted from blood. These receptors all stem from a woman between 18 and 29 years old in good health.

This clonotype was observed a few times. The chain's CDR3 is CASSQGMFDQPQHF. CDR3 nucleotides: TGTGCCAGCTCACAGGGAATGTTCGATCAGCCCCAGCATTTT. The chain combines TRBV18 with TRBJ1-5; D is undetermined. This CDR3 is built from 14 residues. CDR1 is KGHSH, CDR2 LQKENI, per germline. V lost 4 bases and J lost 5, with 12 bases in between.

The chain links TRBV20-1 to TRBJ2-4; the D gene is possibly TRBD2 (6 bases). Germline CDR1 reads DFQATT; CDR2 reads SNEGSKA (reference sequence). This CDR3 comprises 15 residues. Trimming removed 2 bases at V and 1 base at J, with 12 bases between. The CDR3 DNA reads as TGCAGTGCTAGACCTCTAGCGTGGGCCAAAAACATTCAGTACTTC. This sequence encodes CSARPLAWAKNIQYF.

This clonotype was observed at least ten times. This chain uses TRBV4-2 with TRBJ2-1, with TRBD2 matching over 7 bases. Per the germline V gene, CDR1 is LGHNA and CDR2 is YNFKEQ. The CDR3 is made up of 15 amino acids. The V segment lost 4 bases and the J segment 7 bases; nucleotides outside the gene matches: 10. CDR3 amino acids: CASSRSLGGSNEQFF. CDR3 DNA sequence: TGTGCCAGCAGCCGAAGTTTGGGGGGGAGTAATGAGCAGTTCTTC.

CDR3 region: CASSARTGGLRYEQYF. The DNA for the CDR3 is TGTGCCAGCAGCGCCCGGACAGGAGGGCTCCGCTACGAGCAGTACTTC. The rearrangement joins TRBV7-6 to TRBJ2-7; tentative D call: TRBD1 (7 bases). The CDR3 length is 16 residues. V lost 5 bases to trimming and J lost 3 bases, with 20 bases between them. The germline V gene has CDR1 SGHVS and CDR2 FNYEAQ.

This clonotype was picked up many times. The CDR3 protein is CASSPRKDGSEQFF. The CDR3 DNA sequence: TGTGCCAGCAGTCCGAGGAAAGACGGAAGTGAGCAGTTCTTC. The chain recombines TRBV12-3 or TRBV12-4 with TRBJ2-1; D is unclear. This CDR3 is built from 14 residues. V was shortened by 5 bases and J by 9 bases, with 17 bases between the two germline ends.

This clonotype has just a few counts. This sequence joins TRBV28 and TRBJ2-2, with 8 bases lining up with TRBD1. This CDR3 is built from 14 residues. Germline assignment: CDR1 MDHEN and CDR2 SYDVKM. The junction had 7 bases not matched to a gene; V was cut back by 5 bases and J by 8 bases. CDR3 residues: CASSVIQGAGELFF. The CDR3 DNA is TGTGCCAGCAGTGTAATTCAGGGGGCGGGGGAGCTGTTTTTT.

A few counts support this clonotype. The rearrangement joins TRBV5-1 to TRBJ2-1; TRBD2 aligns across 10 bases. V shed 2 bases, J shed 2 bases, and the junction held 1 base outside the gene matches. Germline lookup yields CDR1 SGHRS and CDR2 YFSETQ. The CDR3 loop spans 15 amino acids. The CDR3 nucleotides read TGCGCCAGCAGCTTTCTAGCGGGGGCCTACAATGAGCAGTTCTTC. It specifies CASSFLAGAYNEQFF.

Only a few counts were recorded for this clonotype. This rearrangement joins TRBV5-1 to TRBJ2-1; D is ambiguous. The germline V gene has CDR1 SGHRS and CDR2 YFSETQ. V shed 4 bases and J shed 5 bases, with 10 bases lying between them. The CDR3 spans 13 residues. The CDR3 region has the DNA TGCGCCAGCAGCCCGAGAGTAAACAATGAGCAGTTCTTC. It is translated as CASSPRVNNEQFF.

A few counts support this clonotype. The V and J genes are TRBV12-3 or TRBV12-4 and TRBJ1-1; 9 bases agree with TRBD1. The CDR3 spans 15 residues. The junction had 7 bases not matched to a gene; V was cut back by 7 bases and J by 1 base. The CDR3 loop is CASNSPGQGNTEAFF. CDR3 nucleotides: TGTGCCAGCAACTCCCCGGGACAGGGGAACACTGAAGCTTTCTTT.

This clonotype was counted between two and nine times. This chain links TRBV28 with TRBJ1-3; 11 nucleotides match TRBD1. The CDR3 totals 16 residues. The V and J ends lost 1 base and 6 bases, in that order; junction bases with no gene match: 5. CDR1 and CDR2 from the germline V gene are MDHEN and SYDVKM. The CDR3 protein is CASSLSGQGVVNTIYF. CDR3 bases: TGTGCCAGCAGTTTATCGGGACAGGGGGTTGTAAACACCATATATTTT.

This clonotype has only a few counts. The rearrangement links TRBV7-2 to TRBJ2-7; 8 bases line up with TRBD2. This CDR3 is 15 amino acids long. CDR1 and CDR2 (germline): SGHTA, FQGNSA. Trimming at V came to 1 base and at J to 2 bases, leaving 4 bases not matched to a gene. The CDR3 region is CASSLGPGGTYEQYF. In nucleotides, the CDR3 is TGTGCCAGCAGCTTAGGGCCGGGGGGGACCTACGAGCAGTACTTC. The full variable domain, with the rest looked up from reference TRBV7-2 and TRBJ2-7, is GAGVSQSPSNKVTEKGKDVELRCDPISGHTALYWYRQSLGQGLEFLIYFQGNSAPDKSGLPSDRFSAERTGGSVSTLTIQRTQQEDSAVYLCASSLGPGGTYEQYFGPGTRLTVT.

CDR3 DNA: TGCGCCAGCAGTGAAATAGCGGGAGGTTACAATGAGCAGTTCTTC. Protein product: CASSEIAGGYNEQFF. The chain combines TRBV10-1 with TRBJ2-1; 10 nucleotides match TRBD2. Trimming took 3 bases from V and 4 from J; bases not matched to a gene: 3. The CDR3 runs 15 residues. From germline, CDR1 is WNHNN and CDR2 SYGVQD (reference sequence).

V usage is TRBV7-2 and J usage is TRBJ2-3; 7 bases are a match to TRBD2. CDR1 and CDR2 from the germline V gene are SGHTA and FQGNSA. Germline trimming cut 4 bases from V and 0 bases from J; bases unmatched to any gene: 4. CDR3 size: 15 residues. This chain's CDR3 is CASSSGSGSTDTQYF. The CDR3 DNA reads TGTGCCAGCAGCTCGGGTAGCGGGAGCACAGATACGCAGTATTTT. The entire variable domain, with the rest obtained from reference TRBV7-2 and TRBJ2-3, is as follows: GAGVSQSPSNKVTEKGKDVELRCDPISGHTALYWYRQSLGQGLEFLIYFQGNSAPDKSGLPSDRFSAERTGGSVSTLTIQRTQQEDSAVYLCASSSGSGSTDTQYFGPGTRLTVL.

This chain uses TRBV28 with TRBJ1-1; TRBD1 matches at 7 bases. The junction had 6 bases not matched to a gene; V was cut back by 6 bases and J by 11 bases. Germline V gene lookup returns CDR1 MDHEN and CDR2 SYDVKM. There are 11 residues in the CDR3. CDR3 in amino acids: CASRARGAAFF. For the CDR3, the DNA is TGTGCCAGCAGGGCCAGGGGGGCGGCTTTCTTT.

The chain carries TRBV7-9 and TRBJ2-5; a possible D gene is TRBD2 (5 bases). The CDR3 sequence is 13 residues long. Germline CDR1 is SEHNR and CDR2 is FQNEAQ (reference sequence). Trimming shortened V by 2 bases and J by 4 bases, and 8 bases separated the two germline ends. The CDR3 reads CASSLILGETQYF. CDR3 bases: TGTGCCAGCAGCTTAATACTAGGAGAGACCCAGTACTTC. Full variable domain (rest looked up from reference TRBV7-9 and TRBJ2-5): DTGVSQNPRHKITKRGQNVTFRCDPISEHNRLYWYRQTLGQGPEFLTYFQNEAQLEKSRLLSDRFSAERPKGSFSTLEIQRTEQGDSAMYLCASSLILGETQYFGPGTRLLVL.

This clonotype has just a few counts. DNA for the CDR3: TGTGCCACCAGTGATACCCGACAGGGGGCCTTTGAAGCTTTCTTT. As protein: CATSDTRQGAFEAFF. The V call is TRBV24-1, the J call TRBJ1-1; 10 bases fit TRBD1. The CDR3 totals 15 residues. V lost 3 bases, J lost 7 bases, and 7 bases stayed unmatched. CDR1 is KGHDR and CDR2 is SFDVKD in the germline V gene.

This clonotype was seen many times. The rearrangement links TRBV7-8 to TRBJ1-2, with D unresolved. Germline CDR1 is SGHVS and CDR2 is FQNEAQ. V dropped 1 base and J dropped 1 base, with 7 bases sitting between them. CDR3 length equals 14 residues. The CDR3 DNA reads as TGTGCCAGCAGCTTAGGGACTGTTAACTATGGCTACACCTTC. This encodes CASSLGTVNYGYTF.

The chain employs TRBV6-5 and TRBJ2-1; the match to TRBD2 covers 12 bases. The V segment lost 2 bases and the J segment 6 bases; nucleotides outside the gene matches: 2. Per the germline V gene, CDR1 is MNHEY and CDR2 is SVGAGI. CDR3 size: 15 residues. The CDR3 reads CASSYRTSGTNEQFF. The DNA for the CDR3 is TGTGCCAGCAGTTACCGGACTAGCGGGACCAATGAGCAGTTCTTC.

V and J are TRBV6-5 and TRBJ2-1, with 8 bases matching TRBD2. V lost 6 bases and J lost 9; bases outside the gene matches: 13. The CDR3 runs to 15 residues. Germline V CDR1 and CDR2: MNHEY, SVGAGI. Written as DNA, the CDR3 is TGTGCCAGCAGGTTCTCGGGAGGGCCCTTTTCTGAGCAGTTCTTC. This gives the protein CASRFSGGPFSEQFF.

The rearrangement joins TRBV27 to TRBJ2-7; 8 bases agree with TRBD2. The J segment lost 2 bases and the V segment lost 7 bases, leaving 10 bases of the junction unmatched. The germline gives CDR1 MNHEY, CDR2 SMNVEV (reference sequence). The CDR3 spans 15 residues. Written as DNA, the CDR3 is TGTGCCAGCAAGATGGCGAGCGGGGGTCCCTACGAGCAGTACTTC. Translated: CASKMASGGPYEQYF.

This clonotype was counted ten times or more. The chain links TRBV12-3 or TRBV12-4 to TRBJ2-1, with no clear D. The CDR3 covers 15 residues. Trimming took off 1 base at V and 7 bases at J, with 14 bases between the two ends. CDR3 nucleotide sequence: TGTGCCAGCAGTTTAGAGGCCATCTCCGATAATGAGCAGTTCTTC. It codes for CASSLEAISDNEQFF.

This clonotype was counted a few times. V usage is TRBV3-1 and J usage is TRBJ1-1, with D perhaps matching TRBD1 (5 bases). CDR1 and CDR2 from the germline V gene are LGHDT and YNNKEL (reference sequence). The CDR3 runs 14 residues. V lost 7 bases, J lost 1 base, and 13 bases lay in between. CDR3 sequence reads: CASTLGGGNTEAFF. The CDR3 coding sequence is TGTGCCAGCACCCTCGGGGGAGGGAACACTGAAGCTTTCTTT.

This clonotype was recorded a few times. Sequence at one end of the junction differs from germline and may be a read error. The chain joins TRBV2 to TRBJ2-7; a possible D gene is TRBD1 (6 bases). The CDR3 loop spans 15 amino acids. Germline-derived CDR1 and CDR2 are SNHLY and FYNNEI. The CDR3 DNA reads as TGTGCGAGCAACCGCCCGGGACAAGATTACTACGAGCAGTACTTC. Its translation is CASNRPGQDYYEQYF.

This clonotype was counted only a few times. The rearrangement links TRBV6-5 to TRBJ2-7; 9 bases map to TRBD2. CDR1 and CDR2 from the germline V gene are MNHEY and SVGAGI. V lost 0 bases to trimming and J lost 0 bases; unmatched junction nucleotides: 0. The CDR3 loop spans 15 amino acids. CDR3 protein: CASSYSSGSSYEQYF. CDR3 nucleotide sequence: TGTGCCAGCAGTTACTCTAGCGGGAGCTCCTACGAGCAGTACTTC.